Below, 21 T cell receptor beta chains from the same sample are listed, as sequenced in a study of T cells in Graves' hyperthyroidism and ophthalmopathy. TCR beta CDR3 regions were amplified from RNA transcripts. First-round RT-PCR targeting the TCR CDR3 was performed with the HTBI primer set. TCRdb analysed the multiplex PCR reads with MiXCR anew, one entry per CDR3 protein. Here the sample spans nearly 750,000 distinct CDR3 sequences, about a third being singletons. The sequenced sample consisted of blood. The receptors come from a woman between 35 and 50 years old with Graves' hyperthyroidism.

This clonotype was seen more than once but under ten times. The chain carries TRBV2 and TRBJ2-7; no clear D. Germline V gives CDR1 SNHLY, CDR2 FYNNEI. This CDR3 is 14 amino acids long. The V gene lost 1 base and the J gene lost 3 bases, with 10 bases spanning the gap. The CDR3 region is CASSEVPGGYEQYF. CDR3 DNA sequence: TGTGCCAGCAGTGAAGTTCCGGGCGGCTACGAGCAGTACTTC.

The chain couples TRBV10-2 to TRBJ1-1; no clear D. This CDR3 spans 12 amino acids. Trimming stripped 8 bases from V and 2 bases from J, with 9 bases between. CDR1 and CDR2 (germline): WSHSY, SAAADI. The CDR3 reads CASGVSNTEAFF. The CDR3 nucleotides are TGCGCCAGCGGGGTCAGTAACACTGAAGCTTTCTTT.

In the case of this clonotype: With a much larger clone just one base away, this may be a read error. The rearrangement links TRBV29-1 to TRBJ2-7, with D tentatively TRBD1 or TRBD2 (9 bases each). The CDR3 runs 14 residues. Between the trimmed V and J ends, which lost 6 bases and 6 bases, there was a span of 21 bases. The germline V gene has CDR1 SQVTM and CDR2 ANQGSEA. In nucleotides, the CDR3 is TGCAGCGTAGGCGGGACAGGGACTAGCTGCGAGCAGTACTTC. This gives the protein CSVGGTGTSCEQYF.

This clonotype was detected only a few times. The chain uses TRBV20-1 and TRBJ1-5, with D maybe TRBD1 (5 bases). The CDR3 consists of 14 residues. Trimming shortened V by 3 bases and J by 6 bases, and 15 bases separated the two germline ends. The V gene's germline CDR1 is DFQATT and CDR2 SNEGSKA (reference sequence). The DNA of the CDR3 is TGCAGTGCTAGTTCCGGGGGTTCCAGTCAGCCCCAGCATTTT. It is translated as CSASSGGSSQPQHF.

This chain links TRBV27 with TRBJ2-7; no clear D gene. V gave up 6 bases and J gave up 0 bases, with 9 bases separating them. In germline, CDR1 is MNHEY, CDR2 SMNVEV (reference sequence). This CDR3 is built from 13 residues. The CDR3 here is CASSPHRSYEQYF. The CDR3 DNA reads as TGTGCCAGCAGCCCCCATCGCTCCTACGAGCAGTACTTC.

This chain connects TRBV10-3 to TRBJ1-2; D gene uncertain. This CDR3 is built from 11 residues. Trimming took off 7 bases at V and 6 bases at J, with 9 bases between the two ends. Germline V gene lookup returns CDR1 ENHRY and CDR2 SYGVKD. CDR3 protein: CAITERDGYTF. The CDR3 DNA is TGTGCCATCACGGAGCGGGATGGCTACACCTTC.

This clonotype has a handful of counts. V usage is TRBV7-9 and J usage is TRBJ1-2, with D uncertain. Germline CDR1 SEHNR, CDR2 FQNEAQ (reference sequence). V shed 1 base and J shed 8 bases, with 11 bases lying between them. This CDR3 has 13 amino acids. As DNA, the CDR3 is TGTGCCAGCAGCTTAGGGGCTCTGGAAGGCTACACCTTC. Translated: CASSLGALEGYTF.

The chain has TRBV19 and TRBJ1-2; D is undetermined. The V end was cut by 6 bases, the J end by 1 base, with 18 bases between. This CDR3 has 16 amino acids. Germline CDR1 is LNHDA and CDR2 is SQIVND (reference sequence). The CDR3 sequence is CASRKTHQEINYGYTF. For the CDR3, the DNA is TGTGCCAGTAGAAAAACACACCAGGAGATTAACTATGGCTACACCTTC.

In its sample, this clonotype was seen a few times. This chain connects TRBV7-2 to TRBJ2-6, with D possibly matching TRBD1 (5 bases). The CDR3 is 16 residues long. Trimming took 2 bases from V and 2 from J, leaving 10 bases between them. CDR1 is SGHTA and CDR2 is FQGNSA in the germline V gene. The CDR3 sequence is CASSLSARAGANVLTF. The CDR3, as DNA: TGTGCCAGCAGCTTATCCGCCAGGGCTGGGGCCAACGTCCTGACTTTC.

A remark on this clonotype: A much larger clone sits a single nucleotide away, making a read error possible. This is likely a read error, given that the CDR3 carries no conserved phenylalanine or tryptophan at its end. The V call is TRBV7-8, the J call TRBJ1-5; no reliable D call. Per germline, CDR1 SGHVS and CDR2 FQNEAQ. This CDR3 is 15 amino acids long. Trimming cost V 2 bases and J 4 bases, with 12 bases left between them. CDR3 nucleotides: TGTGCCAGCAGCTTATCTCGTGGTGTAAATCAGCCCCAGCATCTT. Its translation: CASSLSRGVNQPQHL.

V and J are TRBV10-2 and TRBJ2-3, with 14 positions matching TRBD2. Losses at the gene ends were 0 bases for V and 7 bases for J; bases not matched to a gene: 9. Germline CDR1 is WSHSY and CDR2 is SAAADI. The CDR3 is made up of 18 amino acids. In DNA, the CDR3 is TGCGCCAGCAGTGAGTCTTCAACGACTAGCGGGGGGGCGTATACGCAGTATTTT. Its protein product is CASSESSTTSGGAYTQYF.

This clonotype was counted many times. The chain employs TRBV12-3 or TRBV12-4 and TRBJ2-7; TRBD2 matches 11 bases. The CDR3 has 13 amino acids. The trim removed 2 bases at V and 6 bases at J, leaving 0 bases unmatched. The CDR3 sequence is CASSLLAGGEQYF. The CDR3 DNA is TGTGCCAGCAGTTTACTAGCGGGGGGCGAGCAGTACTTC.

A word on this clonotype: The conserved closing phenylalanine or tryptophan is absent in this CDR3, likely reflecting a read error. The chain carries TRBV4-1 and TRBJ1-3, with D possibly matching TRBD1 (5 bases). V dropped 6 bases and J dropped 0 bases, with 6 bases sitting between them. The germline V gene has CDR1 MGHRA and CDR2 YSYEKL. The CDR3 covers 13 residues. The CDR3 DNA is TGCGCCAGCAGAGGGACCTCTGGAAACACCATATATCTT. The encoded protein is CASRGTSGNTIYL.

In this sample, this clonotype turned up many times. J is TRBJ1-1 and V is TRBV20-1, with 9 bases aligning to TRBD1. V shed 6 bases and J 5 bases; nucleotides not matched to a gene: 10. Germline V gives CDR1 DFQATT, CDR2 SNEGSKA (reference sequence). CDR3 length: 14 residues. CDR3 in DNA: TGCAGTGCCCAAGAACAGGGGGCAAGTACTGAAGCTTTCTTT. Translation: CSAQEQGASTEAFF.

The V and J genes are TRBV7-9 and TRBJ1-1; TRBD1 matches at 7 bases. Trimming cost V 4 bases and J 6 bases; bases outside gene matches: 8. In germline, CDR1 is SEHNR, CDR2 FQNEAQ (reference sequence). This CDR3 is 14 amino acids long. The CDR3 region has the DNA TGTGCCAGCAGCTCCTTCAGGGGGGGCCCTGAAGCTTTCTTT. As protein: CASSSFRGGPEAFF. The full variable domain, rest sourced from reference TRBV7-9 and TRBJ1-1, is DTGVSQNPRHKITKRGQNVTFRCDPISEHNRLYWYRQTLGQGPEFLTYFQNEAQLEKSRLLSDRFSAERPKGSFSTLEIQRTEQGDSAMYLCASSSFRGGPEAFFGQGTRLTVV.

With respect to this clonotype: A much more abundant neighbour one base away suggests this may be a read error. Given the absence of the conserved phenylalanine or tryptophan at the CDR3 end, a read error is likely. V usage is TRBV10-3 and J usage is TRBJ1-1; TRBD1 agrees at 7 bases. The CDR3 length is 14 residues. The germline V gene encodes CDR1 ENHRY and CDR2 SYGVKD. The CDR3 DNA is TGTGCCAGCAGTACCCACGGGGGACAGTCTGAAGCTTTCTCT. Protein: CASSTHGGQSEAFS.

This clonotype has a handful of counts. The gene calls are TRBV7-2 and TRBJ2-5, with a tentative D call TRBD2 (6 bases). The CDR3 contains 14 residues. In germline, CDR1 is SGHTA, CDR2 FQGNSA. Deletions cut 6 bases from V and 0 bases from J, with 11 bases between. The CDR3 loop reads CASSRRADQETQYF. Written as DNA, the CDR3 is TGTGCCAGCAGTCGGAGGGCCGACCAAGAGACCCAGTACTTC.

This clonotype came up a few times. The CDR3: CAISVNGATGELFF. As DNA, the CDR3 is TGTGCCATCAGTGTCAACGGCGCCACCGGGGAGCTGTTTTTT. V is TRBV10-3 and J is TRBJ2-2; no clear D gene. V was trimmed by 4 bases and J by 4 bases, leaving 10 bases between them. This CDR3 contains 14 residues. Germline V lookup: CDR1 ENHRY, CDR2 SYGVKD.

This CDR3 is CASSLFWGRGNSPLHF. In DNA form, the CDR3 reads TGTGCCAGCAGTTTATTTTGGGGAAGAGGGAATTCACCCCTCCACTTT. The chain links TRBV12-3 or TRBV12-4 to TRBJ1-6; D gene ambiguous. V lost 2 bases and J lost 7, with 15 bases in between. The CDR3 sequence is 16 residues long.

Many counts were recorded for this clonotype. V is TRBV7-9 and J is TRBJ2-5, with TRBD1 as a possible D gene (5 bases). From germline, CDR1 is SEHNR and CDR2 FQNEAQ (reference sequence). Trimming removed 3 bases from V and 4 bases from J, with 12 bases in between. The CDR3 has 14 amino acids. CDR3 sequence (DNA): TGTGCCAGCAGCTTGGTGGGGCCGGGAGAGACCCAGTACTTC. Its translation is CASSLVGPGETQYF.

This clonotype was recorded at least ten times. V is TRBV20-1 and J is TRBJ1-6; possibly TRBD1 for D (6 bases). Germline assignment: CDR1 DFQATT and CDR2 SNEGSKA (reference sequence). The CDR3 totals 14 residues. Trimming left V 3 bases short and J 5 bases short, with 11 bases between. The CDR3 DNA sequence: TGCAGTGCTAGCGCGGGGGGCGATAATTCACCCCTCCACTTT. As protein: CSASAGGDNSPLHF.